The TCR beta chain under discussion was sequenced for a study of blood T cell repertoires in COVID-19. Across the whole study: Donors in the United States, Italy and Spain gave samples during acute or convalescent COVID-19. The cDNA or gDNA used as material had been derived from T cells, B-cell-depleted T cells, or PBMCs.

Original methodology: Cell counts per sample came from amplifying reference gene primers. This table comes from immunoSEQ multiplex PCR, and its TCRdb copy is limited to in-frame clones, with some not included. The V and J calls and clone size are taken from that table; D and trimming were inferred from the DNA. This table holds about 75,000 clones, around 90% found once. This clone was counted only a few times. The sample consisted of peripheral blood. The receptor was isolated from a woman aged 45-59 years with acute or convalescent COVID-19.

CDR3 DNA sequence: TGTGCTAGTGGAAAAGGGGGCATCGGTTCACCCCTCCACTTT. Translation gives CASGKGGIGSPLHF. This chain uses TRBV12-5 with TRBJ1-6, with 7 bases lining up with TRBD1. CDR3 length: 14 amino acids. V was clipped by 6 bases and J by 9 bases; unmatched bases: 8. Germline V gene sequence: CDR1 LGHNT, CDR2 FRNRAP.